The T cell receptor beta chain described here comes from a study of cytomegalovirus exposure and HLA in healthy donors (dated by TCRdb to the late 2010s). About the full investigation: In an earlier analysis of roughly 590 of the donors, about 270 Gb of sequence data and 120 million or so unique TCR beta sequences from about 190 million T cells were reported. About 300 gigabases of sequencing data and approximately 85 million unique TCR sequences were included in an early release covering under 650 HLA-typed donors. Of the 300 to 500 genotyped donors, more than 75% were placed in the genetic ancestry cluster associated with self-reported Caucasian donors. The study was designed to test whether signatures of past pathogen exposure could be identified by cataloging public T cell receptors. The T cell repertoires of roughly 660 subjects were profiled by immunosequencing and related to cytomegalovirus serostatus. Along with the approximately 700-subject first cohort, a separate validation cohort of some 130 different subjects was used. To predict cytomegalovirus infection status, the study brought together high-throughput TCR immunosequencing, statistical association of individual TCRs with disease status, and machine learning. A later analysis re-analyzed previously published TCR beta repertoires from 550 to 700 donors and added high-resolution HLA genotyping to study TCR occurrence patterns. In the later analysis, no new phenotypic data were used to find candidate immune exposures; instead, reliance was placed on TCR beta sequences and their occurrence across donors. An earlier analysis of roughly 600 of the donors used high-throughput TCR beta sequencing to judge whether each TCR beta V gene segment behaved as functional or pseudogenic. Donor age, sex, ethnicity and CMV serostatus were collected together with the repertoire data. Genome-wide SNP genotypes for about 65% of the roughly 670 donors were used in a later genetic analysis, which treated that subset as a discovery cohort. All discovery cohort repertoires had been generated using a single sequencing platform. HLA typing covered class I and class II loci at four-digit resolution. Typing coverage varied by locus: about 620-630 donors for A, B, C, DRB1 and DQB1; roughly 500 for DQA1; approximately 570 for DPA1; 450 to 480 for DPB1. Several DR-DQ haplotypes were treated as single units for association and clustering because of strong linkage in the cohort. On average, 235,054 unique TCR beta nucleotide sequences were sequenced per donor among 398 genotyped donors of the cohort, with roughly 18% of those sequences being non-productive.

The cohort comprised hundreds of healthy bone marrow donors. All cohort members were sampled while nominally healthy, although unrecorded immune exposures were likely present. The donor was CMV seronegative and was included in the group of under 450 seronegative cohort members. Each donor provided a peripheral blood sample, and peripheral blood mononuclear cells were used for TCR beta sequencing. Genomic DNA was extracted from the blood cell samples with the Qiagen DNeasy Blood Extraction Kit. Library preparation used the immunoSEQ multiplex PCR assay. The multiplex PCR relied on a mix of 60 forward primers for TCR Vbeta segments and 13 reverse primers for TCR Jbeta segments. Amplification of the CDR3 region of rearranged TCR beta genes was performed with a multiplex PCR assay on genomic DNA. Amplified TCR beta libraries were sequenced as 87-base-pair reads on the Illumina HiSeq System. The published analysis was carried out like this. Across the roughly 600 repertoires, a later analysis counted 60 million to 90 million unique TCR beta chains, some 11 million of which were shared by at least two donors. A nearest-neighbor algorithm error-corrected the raw reads and collapsed the reads into unique sequences, merging closely related sequences to remove PCR and sequencing errors. To assign V, D and J gene segments, CDR3 sequences were aligned to IMGT reference sequences. For a sequence to be retained, a match of at least six nucleotides to both a V gene segment and a J gene segment was required. A rearrangement was called productive if the CDR3 had no stop codons and remained in frame with V and J, and every other rearrangement was called non-productive. CDR3 was defined according to IMGT convention as the region running from the second conserved V-encoded cysteine to the conserved J-encoded phenylalanine. The earlier analysis of about 590 of the donors excluded sequences that lacked an unambiguous match to a single V gene segment. An earlier analysis of 587 of the donors classified V segments as functional when productive rearrangements were above 56.7% and as segregating when the standard deviation between donors was above 5%. A statistical classification framework was built for diagnosing cytomegalovirus status from the catalog of TCR beta chain sequences. In a later analysis, TCR nucleotide sequences were compared against IMGT/GENE-DB human TR gene sequences so that V and J genes could be assigned. Using the TCRdist pipeline, a later analysis assigned CDR3 sequences along with most-parsimonious VDJ recombination scenarios. In a later analysis, every TCR beta chain was defined by the combination of its CDR3 amino acid sequence and its V-gene family, and reads without a unique V-gene family were dropped. A later analysis removed 600 or so highly shared, low-generation-probability nucleotide sequences to deal with suspected cross-contamination and a sequencing artifact. For each public chain, a later analysis derived a clonal expansion index from normalized ranks of inferred template counts within each repertoire. In a later analysis, generation probabilities were computed using a VDJ recombination model fitted to out-of-frame rearrangements, and the results were checked against IGoR. In a later analysis, TCR-TCR, TCR-HLA and TCR-CMV co-occurrence was scored with hypergeometric tests, and a repertoire-size bias correction was applied to TCR pairs. A later analysis estimated false discovery rates by permuting HLA or CMV assignments 20 times. In a later analysis, co-occurring TCRs were grouped using DBSCAN, and TCRdist sequence similarity was added for clustering within HLA-allele-positive subsets. Repertoires with fewer than 30,000 or more than 120,000 public chains, plus five repertoires with anomalous nucleotide sharing, were excluded from co-occurrence clustering. This immuneACCESS table, as held by TCRdb, lists in-frame sequences with V and J called but not all clones. Of the missing ones, under half trace to an unresolved V gene in checked studies; the others have no known cause. The DNA gave D and trimming, while V, J and clone size come from that table. The table held for this sample gives more than 40,000 clones. The ten largest clones add up to 2.1% of the sample.

Study-wide findings and limitations: Correlated functional status among segregating V segments might reflect linkage disequilibrium, but an unknown experimental factor could not be ruled out. The classifier was reported to diagnose cytomegalovirus status with high specificity and sensitivity in both the original cohort and the validation cohort. Broadly in line with IMGT annotations, most TCR beta V segments showed up in productive rearrangements about 87% or about 30% of the time in an earlier analysis of about 500 of the donors. In a later analysis, some 18,000 TCR beta sequences were associated with specific HLA alleles at a false discovery rate of 0.05. A further reported finding was that TCR beta sequences accurately predicted the HLA-A and HLA-B alleles for most subjects in the first cohort. Most TCR sequences were seen in very few donors, while some public TCRs were found in many individuals. A later analysis found that TCR association rates varied across HLA loci, with DRB1 alleles showing the most associated TCRs and HLA-C alleles the fewest. The cohort was sequenced for TCR beta chains only, and without alpha or paired-chain data the features that could be detected were limited. The study gave a list of more than 150 TCR beta chains associated with cytomegalovirus. According to the authors, the approach could potentially be generalized to other disease states and immunological phenotypes. The sequencing pipeline was judged likely to have produced a cluster of highly shared sequence variants as a technical artifact. Some IMGT-functional V segments, including TRBV6-2 and TRBV6-3, could not be told apart with the 87-base-pair reads, so those segments were excluded. Presence/absence analyses assumed roughly uniform sequencing depth across donors, an assumption that may not hold. According to a later analysis, parvovirus B19, influenza, CMV and Epstein-Barr virus appeared linked to several top co-occurrence clusters. For the cohort, immune exposure information was limited to CMV serostatus. According to a later genetic analysis, donors in an Asian-associated ancestry cluster had fewer N-insertions in productive TCRs than the approximately 700-donor mean. A later genetic analysis associated a missense DCLRE1C variant with V-gene and J-gene trimming of TCR beta chains, and an independent cohort replicated the association. According to a later analysis, most CMV-associated TCR beta chains appeared to be HLA-restricted, and the HLA associations seemed to be driven largely by CMV exposure. HLA typing was unavailable for some donors at each locus, so association tests used only the typed subset. In vitro tests confirmed that a few of the cytomegalovirus-associated TCR beta chains recognize cytomegalovirus antigens. Strong co-occurrence of HLA alleles, especially DR and DQ, made assigning TCR associations to individual alleles difficult. In a later analysis, HLA-associated TCR beta chains were found to be more clonally expanded and to have lower generation probabilities than equally common non-associated chains. Because counts were too low, roughly 17 rarely observed V segments, including chromosome 9 orphons, were left out of the earlier analysis of about 620 of the donors.

A remark on this clone: The specificity of this receptor is unknown.

CDR1 and CDR2 are drawn from the germline V gene: KGHSH, LQKENI. V is clipped by 1 base and J by 7 bases, and the sequence between their germline boundaries is 10 bases long. The CDR3 runs 13 residues from the cysteine to the phenylalanine. Of all the DNA, just the CDR3 is kept, 39 bases in frame from base 1. Sequenced sample: PBMCs. Rearrangement joined TRBV18 to TRBJ1-1; D gene: possibly TRBD1, on 5 matching bases. The TCR originated in a woman aged 40 to 50 in good health and CMV-seronegative. The CDR3 region reads CASSPQGFNEAFF. In nucleotide form, the sequence is TGTGCCAGCTCACCACAGGGGTTTAATGAAGCTTTCTTT. Here the CDR3 is joined to the reference TRBV18 and TRBJ1-1 genes, and the full variable domain is: NAGVMQNPRHLVRRRGQEARLRCSPMKGHSHVYWYRQLPEEGLKFMVYLQKENIIDESGMPKERFSAEFPKEGPSILRIQQVVRGDSAAYFCASSPQGFNEAFFGQGTRLTVV.